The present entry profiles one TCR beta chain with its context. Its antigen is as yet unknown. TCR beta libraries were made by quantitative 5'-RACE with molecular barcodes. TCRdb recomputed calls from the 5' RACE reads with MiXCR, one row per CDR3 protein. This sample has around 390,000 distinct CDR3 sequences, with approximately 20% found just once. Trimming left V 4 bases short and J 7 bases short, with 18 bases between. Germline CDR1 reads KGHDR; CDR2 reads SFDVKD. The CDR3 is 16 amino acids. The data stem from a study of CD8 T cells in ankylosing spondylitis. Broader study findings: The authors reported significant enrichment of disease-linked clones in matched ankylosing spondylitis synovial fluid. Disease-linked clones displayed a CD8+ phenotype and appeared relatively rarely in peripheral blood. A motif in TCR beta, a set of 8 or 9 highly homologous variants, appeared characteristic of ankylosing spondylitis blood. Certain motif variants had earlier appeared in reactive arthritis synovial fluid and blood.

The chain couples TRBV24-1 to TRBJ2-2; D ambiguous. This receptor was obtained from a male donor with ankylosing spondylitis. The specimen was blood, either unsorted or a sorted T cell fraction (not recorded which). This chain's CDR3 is CATSDPGAAKVGELFF. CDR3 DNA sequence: TGTGCCACCAGTGACCCCGGAGCAGCCAAGGTCGGGGAGCTGTTTTTT.